Below, 3 T cell receptor beta chains from the same sample are listed, as sequenced in a study. MiXCR, run by TCRdb on the RT-PCR reads, gives a single entry per CDR3 protein. The sample includes approximately 720,000 distinct CDR3 sequences, 14% of them seen just once. The sample taken for sequencing was memory CD4+ T cells from blood. Receptor source: a female donor in good health, serving as a healthy control.

V usage is TRBV7-8 and J usage is TRBJ2-5; 8 positions match TRBD2. With 4 bases clipped from V and 2 bases from J, the junction kept 6 bases outside the gene matches. CDR3 length equals 15 residues. Germline V gene sequence: CDR1 SGHVS, CDR2 FQNEAQ. The CDR3 region has the DNA TGTGCCAGCAGCTCTCAGCGGGGGTTTCAAGAGACCCAGTACTTC. Protein product: CASSSQRGFQETQYF.

J is TRBJ1-4 and V is TRBV5-5, with 9 bases that match TRBD1. V trimming: 0 bases; J trimming: 8 bases; junction bases outside the gene matches: 5. Germline V lookup: CDR1 SGHKS, CDR2 YYEKEE (reference sequence). The CDR3 is 15 amino acids. The chain's CDR3 is CASSLDNRGPEKLFF. CDR3 nucleotide sequence: TGTGCCAGCAGCTTGGATAACAGGGGGCCCGAAAAACTGTTTTTT.

This clonotype was detected ten times or more. The chain recombines TRBV4-3 with TRBJ2-7, with 7 positions matching TRBD2. Germline CDR1 LGHNA, CDR2 YSLEER. The CDR3 length is 12 residues. Trimming took 2 bases from V and 5 from J; bases not matched to a gene: 0. CDR3 protein: CASSQRGDEQYF. As DNA, the CDR3 is TGCGCCAGCAGCCAACGGGGGGACGAGCAGTACTTC.